The 12 T cell receptor beta chains in this list originate from one sample, sequenced in a study of cytotoxic CD8 clonotypes in ibrutinib-treated CLL. Using immunoSEQ multiplex PCR, the repertoire was profiled, and TCRdb retains in-frame clones only, with some absent. The sample consists of about 200,000 clones, 75% to 80% of them appearing once. This specimen consisted of PBMCs, obtained after 12 months of ibrutinib treatment. All receptors come from a human donor with chronic lymphocytic leukemia.

This CDR3 reads CASSYLPSGGAHEQYF. In DNA form, the CDR3 reads TGTGCCAGCAGTTACCTCCCCAGCGGGGGGGCCCACGAGCAGTACTTC. The rearrangement links TRBV6-6 to TRBJ2-7; TRBD2 aligns across 10 bases. Losses at the gene ends were 2 bases for V and 5 bases for J; bases not matched to a gene: 9. CDR3 length: 16 residues. Germline lookup yields CDR1 MNHNY and CDR2 SVGAGI (reference sequence).

V gene TRBV5-1 combines with J gene TRBJ1-1, with D possibly TRBD1 on 5 matching bases. This CDR3 region has 15 residues. V was cut by 4 bases and J by 1 base, with 14 bases left in between. Germline assignment: CDR1 SGHRS and CDR2 YFSETQ. The CDR3 is CASSPGGDGNTEAFF. The CDR3 DNA reads TGCGCCAGCAGCCCGGGAGGGGACGGGAACACTGAAGCTTTCTTT. Full variable domain (rest looked up from reference TRBV5-1 and TRBJ1-1): KAGVTQTPRYLIKTRGQQVTLSCSPISGHRSVSWYQQTPGQGLQFLFEYFSETQRNKGNFPGRFSGRQFSNSRSEMNVSTLELGDSALYLCASSPGGDGNTEAFFGQGTRLTVV.

The chain uses TRBV7-2 and TRBJ2-5; TRBD2 matches at 7 bases. The CDR3 is made up of 14 amino acids. The germline V gene has CDR1 SGHTA and CDR2 FQGNSA. V lost 7 bases, J lost 5 bases, and 10 bases stayed unmatched. CDR3 sequence (DNA): TGTGCCAGCACCCCCAACGGGGGGAGGGAGACCCAGTACTTC. Encoded protein: CASTPNGGRETQYF.

J is TRBJ2-5 and V is TRBV7-8; possible D gene TRBD1, 6 bases. The tail of the sequence fits TRBJ2-7 better, so the J call may be wrong. Germline CDR1 is SGHVS and CDR2 is FQNEAQ. The CDR3 totals 13 residues. The CDR3 DNA is TGTGCCAGCAGCACGAGGACAGACTACGAGCAGTACTTC. Its translation: CASSTRTDYEQYF.

This CDR3 reads CASSSHRFSGDAFF. In nucleotides, the CDR3 is TGTGCCAGCAGTAGCCACAGGTTTTCGGGGGATGCTTTCTTT. J is TRBJ1-1 and V is TRBV6-1; D is possibly TRBD1 (5 bases). In germline, CDR1 is MNHNS, CDR2 SASEGT. This CDR3 region has 14 residues. V gave up 5 bases and J gave up 11 bases, with 21 bases separating them.

The chain recombines TRBV2 with TRBJ1-1; D is undetermined. Germline values: CDR1 SNHLY, CDR2 FYNNEI. CDR3 size: 14 residues. With 8 bases removed from V and 0 bases from J, the gap between germline ends came to 13 bases. The CDR3 DNA follows: TGTGCCAGCCCACACCGGACGGTGAACACTGAAGCTTTCTTT. Amino acid sequence: CASPHRTVNTEAFF.

This chain joins TRBV27 and TRBJ1-6; perhaps TRBD1 as D (5 bases). V lost 5 bases to trimming and J lost 7 bases, with 9 bases between them. Germline CDR1 reads MNHEY; CDR2 reads SMNVEV (reference sequence). This CDR3 region has 13 residues. DNA for the CDR3: TGTGCCAGCAGTCGGGGCTGGAATTCACCCCTCCACTTT. Its protein is CASSRGWNSPLHF.

The chain combines TRBV29-1 with TRBJ1-2, with TRBD1 matching over 8 bases. The CDR3 loop spans 13 amino acids. The J segment lost 4 bases and the V segment lost 7 bases, leaving 8 bases of the junction unmatched. The germline CDR1 and CDR2 sequences are SQVTM and ANQGSEA. CDR3 bases: TGCAGCGCCGCGGACAGGGTAGGCTATGGCTACACCTTC. Encoded protein: CSAADRVGYGYTF.

This clone was seen a few times. The sample has other DNA sequences that encode this CDR3 too. The gene calls are TRBV19 and TRBJ1-5; weak D call: TRBD1 (5 bases). The germline V gene has CDR1 LNHDA and CDR2 SQIVND (reference sequence). CDR3 size: 13 residues. V shed 4 bases and J shed 6 bases, with 10 bases lying between them. As DNA, the CDR3 is TGTGCCAGTAGTACCCAGGGTACTCAGCCCCAGCATTTT. Translated: CASSTQGTQPQHF.

As DNA, the CDR3 is TGCGCCAGCAGACCCTCGGCCGTCCTCTCCTACAATGAGCAGTTCTTC. Translating it yields CASRPSAVLSYNEQFF. The chain uses TRBV4-1 and TRBJ2-1; D not certain. This CDR3 has 16 amino acids. Looked up from germline, CDR1 is MGHRA and CDR2 is YSYEKL. V was clipped by 6 bases and J by 0 bases, with 15 bases between them.

The chain couples TRBV27 to TRBJ2-1; 7 bases match TRBD1. Trimming at V came to 2 bases and at J to 2 bases, leaving 3 bases not matched to a gene. The CDR3 is made up of 15 amino acids. CDR1 and CDR2 (germline): MNHEY, SMNVEV (reference sequence). In DNA, the CDR3 is TGTGCCAGCAGTTTAGTGACAGGGACCTACAATGAGCAGTTCTTC. Residues: CASSLVTGTYNEQFF.

V and J are TRBV25-1 and TRBJ1-5; D ambiguous. The CDR3 consists of 12 residues. V lost 4 bases to trimming and J lost 1 base, with 2 bases between them. CDR1 and CDR2 from the germline V gene are MGHDK and SYGVNS. This CDR3 reads CASSGSNQPQHF. The DNA for the CDR3 is TGTGCCAGCAGTGGGAGCAATCAGCCCCAGCATTTT.